Listed here are 30 T cell receptor beta chains from one sample, sequenced in a study of metastatic and nonmetastatic thyroid tumors. All patients were untreated before thyroid surgery. MiXCR re-clonotyped the PCR reads for TCRdb. The table lists around 30,000 clones, about 25% of them singletons. Sequences were obtained from blood. The origin of the receptors is a female donor with papillary thyroid cancer or a benign thyroid nodule (not recorded which). Some clones in this sample may be carry-over from other donors' samples.

Comment on this clone: A much larger clone differs by one base, so this may be a read error. The chain combines TRBV7-9 with TRBJ2-1, with a possible D match to TRBD2 (5 bases). Looked up from germline, CDR1 is SEHNR and CDR2 is FQNEAQ (reference sequence). The CDR3 sequence is 13 residues long. V was clipped by 5 bases and J by 8 bases, with 13 bases between them. In DNA form, the CDR3 reads TGTGCCAGCAGCAGCGGTTTGGTCGATGAGCAGTTCTTC. This encodes CASSSGLVDEQFF.

The chain links TRBV7-2 to TRBJ2-3; D is possibly TRBD1 (5 bases). The CDR3 is made up of 14 amino acids. V was cut by 5 bases and J by 6 bases, with 15 bases left in between. Germline V CDR1 and CDR2: SGHTA, FQGNSA. CDR3 sequence reads: CASSLRQTRDTQYF. The DNA of the CDR3 is TGTGCCAGCAGCCTTAGACAGACACGGGATACGCAGTATTTT.

To note about this clone: A read error may account for a junction end that differs from germline. The gene calls are TRBV10-2 and TRBJ2-7; D might be TRBD1 or TRBD2, each matching 6 bases. This CDR3 spans 11 amino acids. CDR1 WSHSY and CDR2 SAAADI come from the germline V gene. CDR3 DNA sequence: TGCGCCAGCTCCGGGGGCGACGATCAGTACTTC. It specifies CASSGGDDQYF.

This clone was detected ten times or more. The V and J genes are TRBV13 and TRBJ2-1; no definite D call. This CDR3 region has 13 residues. Trimming cost V 6 bases and J 7 bases, with 13 bases left between them. CDR1 is PRHDT and CDR2 is FYEKMQ in the germline V gene (reference sequence). The CDR3 reads CASSTEVENEQFF. CDR3 coding DNA: TGTGCCAGCAGTACCGAAGTGGAGAATGAGCAGTTCTTC.

This clone was found many times. This chain connects TRBV2 to TRBJ2-2; D not resolved. The CDR3 totals 11 residues. Per germline, CDR1 SNHLY and CDR2 FYNNEI. V lost 5 bases and J 7 bases, leaving 5 bases between the germline ends. DNA for the CDR3: TGTGCCAGCAGTACCGGCGGGGAGCTGTTTTTT. Its translation is CASSTGGELFF.

In this sample, this clone turned up many times. This chain connects TRBV4-1 to TRBJ1-2, with TRBD1 matching 7 bases. Germline V gene sequence: CDR1 MGHRA, CDR2 YSYEKL. The CDR3 consists of 16 residues. The V segment lost 2 bases and the J segment 4 bases; nucleotides outside the gene matches: 10. CDR3 residues: CASSQPQGQHVYGYTF. CDR3 nucleotide sequence: TGCGCCAGCAGCCAACCCCAGGGACAGCATGTCTATGGCTACACCTTC.

This chain connects TRBV28 to TRBJ2-1; possibly TRBD1 or TRBD2 for D (5 bases each). Germline values: CDR1 MDHEN, CDR2 SYDVKM. Trimming took 4 bases from V and 4 from J, leaving 17 bases between them. The CDR3 is 16 residues long. CDR3: CASSSAGASSYNEQFF. CDR3 coding DNA: TGTGCCAGCAGTTCCGCTGGGGCTAGCTCTTACAATGAGCAGTTCTTC.

This clone has a count of ten or more. The germline gene is not matched at one end of the junction; a read error may be the cause. The chain recombines TRBV20-1 with TRBJ2-1, with D possibly being TRBD1 (6 bases). Germline loops: CDR1 DFQATT, CDR2 SNEGSKA (reference sequence). The CDR3 is 15 amino acids. The CDR3 DNA sequence: TGCAGTGCTAGAGGGACAGTCCTCGTATACAATGAGCTTCTCTTC. The encoded protein is CSARGTVLVYNELLF.

This clone has ten or more counts. This chain links TRBV20-1 with TRBJ2-1; no reliable D call. Looked up from germline, CDR1 is DFQATT and CDR2 is SNEGSKA (reference sequence). Trimming cost V 2 bases and J 5 bases, with 13 bases left between them. This CDR3 contains 14 residues. CDR3 in amino acids: CSARPFDKNNEQFF. The CDR3 coding sequence is TGCAGTGCTAGACCCTTCGACAAAAACAATGAGCAGTTCTTC.

This clone occurred many times. The V gene is TRBV6-5, the J gene TRBJ1-1, with D perhaps matching TRBD1 (5 bases). Between the trimmed V and J ends, which lost 2 bases and 2 bases, there was a span of 9 bases. CDR1 and CDR2 from the germline V gene are MNHEY and SVGAGI. The CDR3 sequence is 14 residues long. The CDR3 reads CASSYNTGNTEAFF. CDR3 DNA: TGTGCCAGCAGTTACAACACAGGAAACACTGAAGCTTTCTTT.

About this clone: One junction end does not reproduce the germline sequence, and a read error may be involved. This sequence joins TRBV7-3 and TRBJ1-1; perhaps TRBD1 as D (6 bases). CDR1 is SGHTA and CDR2 is FQGTGA in the germline V gene. This CDR3 has 16 amino acids. Here the CDR3 DNA reads TGTGCCAGCACCTTAAACCGCAGGGGATCGAGCACTGAAGCTTTCTTT. Translating gives CASTLNRRGSSTEAFF.

About this clone itself: A read error may produce the germline difference seen at one junction end. The chain uses TRBV2 and TRBJ2-1; 9 bases fit TRBD2. The germline V gene has CDR1 SNHLY and CDR2 FYNNEI. This CDR3 is 12 amino acids long. CDR3 DNA: TGTGGCAGCAGTCCTAGCGGGAATGAGCAGGTCTTC. This sequence encodes CGSSPSGNEQVF. Together with reference TRBV2 and TRBJ2-1, the CDR3 gives the full variable domain: EPEVTQTPSHQVTQMGQEVILRCVPISNHLYFYWYRQILGQKVEFLVSFYNNEISEKSEIFDDQFSVERPDGSNFTLKIRSTKLEDSAMYFCGSSPSGNEQVFGPGTRLTVL.

This clone was recorded at least ten times. V and J are TRBV19 and TRBJ1-2; D might be TRBD1 (6 bases). Trimming removed 6 bases at V and 4 bases at J, with 15 bases between. The germline gives CDR1 LNHDA, CDR2 SQIVND (reference sequence). The CDR3 extends over 14 amino acids. In DNA form, the CDR3 reads TGTGCCAGTAGCAAGGGGGGCTTCCTCTATGGCTACACCTTC. This sequence encodes CASSKGGFLYGYTF.

On this clone itself: The junction departs from germline at one end; a sequencing error may be responsible. The rearrangement joins TRBV6-2 or TRBV6-3 to TRBJ2-5; TRBD2 aligns across 7 bases. The CDR3 is 13 amino acids. Germline loops: CDR1 MNHEY, CDR2 SVGEGT. The CDR3 bases are TGTGCAAGCACGAGTCGGTGGCGGGAGACCCATTACTTC. Encoded protein: CASTSRWRETHYF.

This clone was counted ten times or more. The chain employs TRBV10-2 and TRBJ2-7, with D perhaps matching TRBD2 (5 bases). The CDR3 is 13 residues long. Deletions cut 4 bases from V and 4 bases from J, with 11 bases between. Germline CDR1 reads WSHSY; CDR2 reads SAAADI. The CDR3 nucleotides read TGCGCCAGCAGTGGACGAGGGAGATACGAGCAGTACTTC. Translation gives CASSGRGRYEQYF.

The CDR3 sequence is CAISALLGAYEQYF. In DNA, the CDR3 is TGTGCCATCAGTGCCCTACTGGGCGCCTACGAGCAGTACTTC. This chain joins TRBV19 and TRBJ2-7; D remains unclear. The CDR3 has 14 residues. Germline V gives CDR1 LNHDA, CDR2 SQIVND (reference sequence). Trimming left V 10 bases short and J 2 bases short, with 18 bases between.

This clone was counted ten times or more. The chain links TRBV30 to TRBJ2-7; perhaps TRBD2 as D (6 bases). Germline V gene sequence: CDR1 GTSNPN, CDR2 SVGIG (reference sequence). V lost 5 bases and J lost 1, with 18 bases in between. There are 15 residues in the CDR3. CDR3 sequence: CAWGNRDFTSYEQYF. The CDR3 bases are TGTGCCTGGGGAAACCGGGACTTTACATCCTACGAGCAGTACTTC.

This clone was detected only a few times. Compared with germline, one end of the junction differs, possibly owing to a read error. The chain is built from TRBV19 and TRBJ1-1; D may be TRBD1 (6 bases). Germline CDR1 LNHDA, CDR2 SQIVND (reference sequence). This CDR3 contains 12 residues. CDR3 coding DNA: TGTGCCGCTGGGGGGCCGGGGACTGAAGATTTCTTT. Translating it yields CAAGGPGTEDFF.

This clone was picked up many times. The chain is built from TRBV6-1 and TRBJ1-5, with D maybe TRBD1 (6 bases). The length of the CDR3 is 16 residues. Germline CDR1 is MNHNS and CDR2 is SASEGT. V lost 8 bases to trimming and J lost 1 base, with 18 bases between them. CDR3 sequence reads: CASLRGGEESNQPQHF. CDR3 sequence (DNA): TGTGCCAGCCTCAGGGGAGGAGAGGAAAGCAATCAGCCCCAGCATTTT.

This clone was observed at least ten times. J is TRBJ2-5 and V is TRBV20-1; D tentatively fits TRBD1 or TRBD2 (5 bases each). V shed 2 bases and J shed 5 bases, with 15 bases lying between them. The CDR3 is made up of 14 amino acids. Germline CDR1 and CDR2: DFQATT and SNEGSKA (reference sequence). CDR3 in amino acids: CSARQGTPRETQYF. The CDR3, as DNA: TGCAGTGCTAGACAAGGGACCCCACGGGAGACCCAGTACTTC.

At least ten counts were recorded for this clone. The gene calls are TRBV5-4 and TRBJ1-3, with no clear D. Looked up from germline, CDR1 is SGHNT and CDR2 is YYREEE (reference sequence). CDR3 length: 11 amino acids. Trimming shortened V by 9 bases and J by 1 base, and 5 bases separated the two germline ends. The CDR3 sequence is CATDSGNTIYF. The CDR3 DNA sequence: TGTGCCACTGATTCTGGAAACACCATATATTTT.

This clone is medium-sized by share. The chain has TRBV2 and TRBJ2-7; 7 bases fit TRBD2. The CDR3 runs 12 residues. CDR1 and CDR2 from the germline V gene are SNHLY and FYNNEI. V lost 6 bases and J lost 3; bases outside the gene matches: 2. The CDR3 region has the DNA TGTGCCAGCAGCCGCGGGGGCTACGAGCAGTACTTC. It is translated as CASSRGGYEQYF. Combining the CDR3 with reference TRBV2 and TRBJ2-7 gives the whole variable domain EPEVTQTPSHQVTQMGQEVILRCVPISNHLYFYWYRQILGQKVEFLVSFYNNEISEKSEIFDDQFSVERPDGSNFTLKIRSTKLEDSAMYFCASSRGGYEQYFGPGTRLTVT.

As concerns this clone: The junction departs from germline at one end; a sequencing error may be responsible. The J gene is TRBJ2-5, the V gene TRBV6-1; the match to TRBD2 covers 8 bases. The CDR3 consists of 15 residues. Per the germline V gene, CDR1 is MNHNS and CDR2 is SASEGT. The CDR3 spells CATGGVTSELESQYF. The CDR3 nucleotides read TGTGCCACGGGGGGAGTGACTAGCGAACTAGAGTCCCAGTACTTC.

This clone was seen many times. The chain is built from TRBV20-1 and TRBJ2-5, with 11 nucleotides matching TRBD2. CDR1 is DFQATT and CDR2 is SNEGSKA in the germline V gene (reference sequence). The CDR3 covers 14 residues. Trimming cost V 4 bases and J 6 bases; bases outside gene matches: 7. CDR3 nucleotide sequence: TGCAGTGCTATCCGGACTAGCGGGTTTAAGACCCAGTACTTC. This sequence encodes CSAIRTSGFKTQYF.

V usage is TRBV4-1 and J usage is TRBJ2-3; 7 nucleotides agree with TRBD2. The CDR3 length is 17 residues. Germline trimming cut 4 bases from V and 5 bases from J; bases unmatched to any gene: 15. Germline CDR1 is MGHRA and CDR2 is YSYEKL. CDR3 region: CASSRGRVVRVGDTQYF. DNA for the CDR3: TGCGCCAGCAGCCGGGGGAGGGTAGTCAGGGTCGGAGATACGCAGTATTTT.

This clone was picked up many times. V gene TRBV12-3 or TRBV12-4 combines with J gene TRBJ2-5; D ambiguous. V was trimmed by 3 bases and J by 1 base, leaving 9 bases between them. This CDR3 has 14 amino acids. The CDR3, as DNA: TGTGCCAGCAGTTTTGGCCAGCTCCAAGAGACCCAGTACTTC. Protein sequence: CASSFGQLQETQYF.

This clone was seen only a few times. At one of its ends the junction is not consistent with the germline gene, which may arise from a read error. The chain links TRBV24-1 to TRBJ2-5, with TRBD2 as a possible D gene (5 bases). The germline gives CDR1 KGHDR, CDR2 SFDVKD. The CDR3 contains 15 residues. The CDR3 here is CATSGPRVGEETEYF. The DNA for the CDR3 is TGTGCCACCAGTGGTCCCCGGGTGGGAGAAGAGACCGAGTACTTC.

As regards this clone: This may be a read error, as it is one base from a much larger clone. The chain uses TRBV4-2 and TRBJ2-1; 7 bases line up with TRBD2. Germline lookup yields CDR1 LGHNA and CDR2 YNFKEQ. The CDR3 length is 19 residues. V shed 4 bases and J 0 bases; nucleotides not matched to a gene: 15. This chain's CDR3 is CASSRTSVIIPSSYNEQFF. CDR3 DNA: TGTGCCAGCAGCCGTACTAGCGTTATAATCCCGAGCTCCTACAATGAGCAGTTCTTC.

For this clone: The junction shows a germline mismatch at one end, possibly a read error. This CDR3 is also generated by other DNA sequences in the sample. The CDR3 DNA follows: TGTGCCAGCAGCTCGACTAGCGGGGGGCAGGAGACTCAGTACTTC. This sequence encodes CASSSTSGGQETQYF. The chain carries TRBV7-3 and TRBJ2-5, with TRBD2 matching 13 bases. The CDR3 covers 15 residues. CDR1 is SGHTA, CDR2 FQGTGA, per germline.

By frequency in the sample, this clone is medium-sized. The chain couples TRBV27 to TRBJ1-2, with D perhaps TRBD1 (5 bases). Germline-derived CDR1 and CDR2 are MNHEY and SMNVEV (reference sequence). V lost 6 bases and J 2 bases, leaving 13 bases between the germline ends. The CDR3 length is 14 residues. CDR3 nucleotides: TGTGCCAGCAGGAGGGGCGCCACAAACTATGGCTACACCTTC. Protein: CASRRGATNYGYTF.